The present TCR beta chain was sequenced within a study of T cell responses to AZD1222 COVID-19 vaccine. General study findings and limits: Spike-specific TCR breadth and depth rose after two AZD1222 doses.

Concerning this clone itself: Its antigen remains unknown.

Method: immunoSEQ multiplex PCR; TCRdb's copy keeps in-frame clones and lacks some. The data contain some 150,000 clones, 90% of them singletons. V dropped 5 bases and J dropped 2 bases, with 7 bases sitting between them. CDR1 LNHDA and CDR2 SQIVND come from the germline V gene (reference sequence). This CDR3 has 13 amino acids. The sequence came from an adult who received the AZD1222 COVID-19 vaccine. V and J are TRBV19 and TRBJ1-3; D gene uncertain. Specimen: peripheral blood, collected 28 days after the second AZD1222 dose. The CDR3 loop reads CASSSVTGNTIYF. The DNA of the CDR3 is TGTGCCAGTAGTTCCGTAACTGGAAACACCATATATTTT.